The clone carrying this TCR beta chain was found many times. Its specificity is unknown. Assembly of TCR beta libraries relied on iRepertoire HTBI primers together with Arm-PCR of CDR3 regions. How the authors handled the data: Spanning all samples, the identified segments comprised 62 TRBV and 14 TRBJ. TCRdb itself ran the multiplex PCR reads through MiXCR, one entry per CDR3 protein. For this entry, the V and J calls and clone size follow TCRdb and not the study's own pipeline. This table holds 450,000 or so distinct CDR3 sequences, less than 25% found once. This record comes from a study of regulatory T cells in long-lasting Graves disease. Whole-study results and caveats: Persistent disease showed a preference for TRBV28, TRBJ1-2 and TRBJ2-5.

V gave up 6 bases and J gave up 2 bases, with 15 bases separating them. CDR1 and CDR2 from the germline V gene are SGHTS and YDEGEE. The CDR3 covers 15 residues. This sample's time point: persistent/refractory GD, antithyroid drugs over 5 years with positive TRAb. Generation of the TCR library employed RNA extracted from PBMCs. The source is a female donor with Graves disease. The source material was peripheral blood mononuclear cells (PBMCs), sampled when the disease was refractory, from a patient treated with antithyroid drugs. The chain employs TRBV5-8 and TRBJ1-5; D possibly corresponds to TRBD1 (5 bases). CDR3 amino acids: CASNVGVGGNQPQHF. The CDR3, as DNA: TGTGCCAGCAACGTGGGGGTGGGTGGCAATCAGCCCCAGCATTTT.